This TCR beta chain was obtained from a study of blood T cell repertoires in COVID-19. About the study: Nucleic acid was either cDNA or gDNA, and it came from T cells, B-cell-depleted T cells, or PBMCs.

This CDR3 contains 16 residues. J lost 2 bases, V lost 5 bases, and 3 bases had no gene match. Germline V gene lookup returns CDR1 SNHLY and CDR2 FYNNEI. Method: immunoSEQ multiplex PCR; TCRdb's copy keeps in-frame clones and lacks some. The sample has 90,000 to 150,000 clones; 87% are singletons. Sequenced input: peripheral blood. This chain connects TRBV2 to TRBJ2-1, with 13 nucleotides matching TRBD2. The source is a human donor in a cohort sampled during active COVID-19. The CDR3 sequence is CASSTSGRAAYNEQFF. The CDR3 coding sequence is TGTGCCAGCAGTACTAGCGGGAGGGCCGCCTACAATGAGCAGTTCTTC.